The entry below gives a single TCR beta chain sequence along with its context. Its antigen is as yet unknown. This sample stems from a study of T cell clones after liver transplantation. Study overall: Third-party-reactive TCRbeta sequences from pre-transplant mixed lymphocyte reactions served as antigen-independent comparators. Without induction therapy, subjects received standard immunosuppression until 12-24 months post-transplant. Study outcomes and limitations: Conclusions were preliminary, with small, heterogeneous patient groups. A significant post-transplant drop in circulating graft-donor-reactive CD4 TCRbeta sequences occurred in most of the 8 subjects.

The germline gives CDR1 SGHAT, CDR2 FQDESV (reference sequence). This CDR3 contains 12 residues. V gave up 2 bases and J gave up 4 bases, with 5 bases separating them. Assay used: immunoSEQ multiplex PCR; TCRdb lists only in-frame clones, some missing. The sample gives around 77,000 clones, about four fifths of which show up once; about 0.79% is in the top ten. V and J are TRBV11-1 and TRBJ2-5; unclear D gene. This clonotype was obtained from a human patient who received a liver transplant. Part of the T cell pool may stem from the graft donor. The specimen was CD4+ T cells from blood, collected 12 months after liver transplant. DNA for the CDR3: TGTGCCAGCAGCTTAAGGTCAGAGACCCAGTACTTC. Translating it yields CASSLRSETQYF.